This T cell receptor (beta chain) was identified in a study of shared T cell receptors in the human thymus. Looked up from germline, CDR1 is LNHDA and CDR2 is SQIVND (reference sequence). V was trimmed by 7 bases and J by 8 bases, leaving 21 bases between them. The CDR3 spans 15 residues. The repertoire was sequenced with immunoSEQ multiplex PCR; TCRdb's copy has only in-frame clones and lacks some. The data hold a few hundred thousand clones, with more than 85% observed a single time. Input material: thymocytes. The TCR sequence derives from a human donor. The chain combines TRBV19 with TRBJ2-1; D may correspond to TRBD1 or TRBD2 (8 bases each). The CDR3: CASTGGTGPSDEQFF. The CDR3 DNA reads TGTGCCAGTACGGGAGGGACAGGCCCCTCGGATGAGCAGTTCTTC.